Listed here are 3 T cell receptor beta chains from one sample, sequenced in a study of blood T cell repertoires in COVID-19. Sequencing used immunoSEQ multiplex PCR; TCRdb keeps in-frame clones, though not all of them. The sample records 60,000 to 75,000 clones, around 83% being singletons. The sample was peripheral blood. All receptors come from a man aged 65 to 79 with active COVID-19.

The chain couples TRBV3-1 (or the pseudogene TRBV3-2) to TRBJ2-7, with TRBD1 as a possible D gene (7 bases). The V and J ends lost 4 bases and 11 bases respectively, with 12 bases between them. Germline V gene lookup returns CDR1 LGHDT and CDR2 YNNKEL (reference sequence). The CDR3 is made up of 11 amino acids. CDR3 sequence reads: CASSRDREEYF. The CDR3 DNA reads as TGTGCCAGCAGCCGAGACAGGGAGGAGTACTTC.

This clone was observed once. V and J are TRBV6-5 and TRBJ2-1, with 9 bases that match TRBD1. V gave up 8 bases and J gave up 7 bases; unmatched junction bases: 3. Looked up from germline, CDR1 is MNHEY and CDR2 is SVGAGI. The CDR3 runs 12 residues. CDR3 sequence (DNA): TGTGCCAGCGGAGACAGGGGGAATGAGCAGTTCTTC. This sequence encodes CASGDRGNEQFF.

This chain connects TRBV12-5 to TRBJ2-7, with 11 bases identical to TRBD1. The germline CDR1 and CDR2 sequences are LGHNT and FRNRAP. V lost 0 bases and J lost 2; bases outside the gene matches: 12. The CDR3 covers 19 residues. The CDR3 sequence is CASGLVLWGTGGAPYEQYF. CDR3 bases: TGTGCTAGTGGTTTGGTACTGTGGGGGACAGGGGGTGCCCCCTACGAGCAGTACTTC.